The next 20 T cell receptor beta chains were all read from a single sample in a study of cytomegalovirus exposure and HLA in healthy donors. Primers included in the PCR were 60 Vbeta and 13 Jbeta primers. Assay used: immunoSEQ multiplex PCR; TCRdb lists only in-frame clones, some missing. The sample lists around 94,000 clones, approximately 76% occurring once. Input material: PBMCs. All receptors derive from a woman in her sixties in good health and CMV-seropositive.

The gene calls are TRBV5-4 and TRBJ2-2; no reliable D call. The CDR3 contains 15 residues. V was shortened by 0 bases and J by 4 bases, with 10 bases between the two germline ends. Germline V gene sequence: CDR1 SGHNT, CDR2 YYREEE (reference sequence). The CDR3 spells CASSLALDGTGELFF. The CDR3 coding sequence is TGTGCCAGCAGCTTGGCGCTAGATGGCACCGGGGAGCTGTTTTTT.

This chain links TRBV2 with TRBJ1-3; TRBD1 aligns across 12 bases. J gave up 6 bases and V 6 bases, and 3 bases lay outside the gene matches. Germline CDR1 SNHLY, CDR2 FYNNEI. This CDR3 region has 14 residues. The CDR3 is CASRGTGGENTIYF. The CDR3 DNA is TGTGCCAGCAGGGGGACAGGGGGCGAAAACACCATATATTTT.

The chain employs TRBV30 and TRBJ1-1; 7 bases agree with TRBD1. CDR1 and CDR2 from the germline V gene are GTSNPN and SVGIG (reference sequence). The CDR3 consists of 13 residues. The junction had 2 bases not matched to a gene; V was cut back by 4 bases and J by 0 bases. The CDR3 DNA is TGTGCCTGGAATCAGGGGGTGAACACTGAAGCTTTCTTT. It codes for CAWNQGVNTEAFF.

This clone was seen a single time. The rearrangement links TRBV19 to TRBJ2-1, with TRBD2 matching over 9 bases. Germline CDR1 is LNHDA and CDR2 is SQIVND (reference sequence). J was trimmed by 6 bases and V by 3 bases; bases with no gene match: 6. The CDR3 totals 15 residues. The CDR3 sequence: CASSIRGSGSNEQFF. CDR3 DNA sequence: TGTGCCAGTAGTATTAGAGGTAGCGGGAGCAATGAGCAGTTCTTC.

This clone showed up just once. The chain carries TRBV4-2 and TRBJ2-5; 15 bases align to TRBD2. Germline V gene sequence: CDR1 LGHNA, CDR2 YNFKEQ. Trimming cost V 4 bases and J 5 bases; bases outside gene matches: 5. The CDR3 is 16 residues long. The chain's CDR3 is CASSPGLAGGRETQYF. The CDR3 DNA reads TGTGCCAGCAGCCCCGGACTAGCGGGAGGGAGGGAGACCCAGTACTTC.

This chain links TRBV30 with TRBJ2-1, with D unclear. The CDR3 length is 10 residues. With 2 bases removed from V and 9 bases from J, the gap between germline ends came to 5 bases. Germline V CDR1 and CDR2: GTSNPN, SVGIG (reference sequence). Here the CDR3 DNA reads TGTGCCTGGAGTTTCGGTGAGCAGTTCTTC. Its translation is CAWSFGEQFF.

The chain links TRBV28 to TRBJ1-3, with 7 bases identical to TRBD1. This CDR3 spans 14 amino acids. V lost 8 bases, J lost 0 bases, and 4 bases stayed unmatched. Per germline, CDR1 MDHEN and CDR2 SYDVKM. The CDR3 nucleotides read TGTGCCAGCGCGGGGACAGACTCTGGAAACACCATATATTTT. This gives the protein CASAGTDSGNTIYF.

The chain recombines TRBV27 with TRBJ1-5, with D tentatively TRBD1 (6 bases). CDR3 length: 14 amino acids. Looked up from germline, CDR1 is MNHEY and CDR2 is SMNVEV (reference sequence). V was shortened by 0 bases and J by 7 bases, with 10 bases between the two germline ends. The CDR3 nucleotides are TGTGCCAGCAGTTTATCCCCGCAGGGGCAGCCCCAGCATTTT. Amino acids: CASSLSPQGQPQHF.

The genes are TRBV10-1 and TRBJ2-5; 7 bases are a match to TRBD1. CDR3 length equals 14 residues. V lost 3 bases to trimming and J lost 2 bases; unmatched junction nucleotides: 3. CDR1 and CDR2 (germline): WNHNN, SYGVQD (reference sequence). The CDR3 nucleotides are TGCGCCAGCAGTGACGGGACAGAACAAGAGACCCAGTACTTC. It is translated as CASSDGTEQETQYF.

This clone was observed a single time. The J gene is TRBJ2-7, the V gene TRBV10-3; 11 bases are a match to TRBD1. This CDR3 is 14 amino acids long. Per the germline V gene, CDR1 is ENHRY and CDR2 is SYGVKD. V lost 6 bases to trimming and J lost 4 bases; unmatched junction nucleotides: 5. In DNA, the CDR3 is TGTGCCATCAGCTCCGGGACAGGGGGTTACGAGCAGTACTTC. It is translated as CAISSGTGGYEQYF.

The genes are TRBV6-5 and TRBJ2-1, with 7 bases matching TRBD1. The CDR3 contains 15 residues. Germline lookup yields CDR1 MNHEY and CDR2 SVGAGI. V lost 5 bases to trimming and J lost 3 bases; unmatched junction nucleotides: 7. CDR3 DNA: TGTGCCAGCAGTGGGACAGCGCGCTACTACAATGAGCAGTTCTTC. The encoded protein is CASSGTARYYNEQFF.

The V gene is TRBV30, the J gene TRBJ2-3; D possibly corresponds to TRBD2 (6 bases). The CDR3 spans 13 residues. The V end was cut by 2 bases, the J end by 2 bases, with 8 bases between. Looked up from germline, CDR1 is GTSNPN and CDR2 is SVGIG (reference sequence). The CDR3 bases are TGTGCCTGGAGTTCGGGACTCACAGATACGCAGTATTTT. It specifies CAWSSGLTDTQYF. Complete variable domain (other parts from reference TRBV30 and TRBJ2-3): SQTIHQWPATLVQPVGSPLSLECTVEGTSNPNLYWYRQAAGRGLQLLFYSVGIGQISSEVPQNLSASRPQDRQFILSSKKLLLSDSGFYLCAWSSGLTDTQYFGPGTRLTVL.

CDR3 in amino acids: CAWRHAGTGGTQPQHF. The CDR3, as DNA: TGTGCCTGGAGACACGCCGGGACAGGGGGCACTCAGCCCCAGCATTTT. The genes are TRBV30 and TRBJ1-5; 12 positions agree with TRBD1. Losses at the gene ends were 3 bases for V and 6 bases for J; bases not matched to a gene: 9. This CDR3 has 16 amino acids. Germline assignment: CDR1 GTSNPN and CDR2 SVGIG (reference sequence). Supplemented by reference TRBV30 and TRBJ1-5, the full variable domain reads SQTIHQWPATLVQPVGSPLSLECTVEGTSNPNLYWYRQAAGRGLQLLFYSVGIGQISSEVPQNLSASRPQDRQFILSSKKLLLSDSGFYLCAWRHAGTGGTQPQHFGDGTRLSIL.

This chain joins TRBV11-2 and TRBJ1-1; no firm D call. The germline gives CDR1 SGHAT, CDR2 FQNNGV. The CDR3 extends over 14 amino acids. V lost 1 base, J lost 4 bases, and 10 bases lay in between. The CDR3 DNA follows: TGTGCCAGCAGCTTAGCGCCTTCGGGCACTGAAGCTTTCTTT. It specifies CASSLAPSGTEAFF.

This rearrangement joins TRBV7-8 to TRBJ1-2; 8 bases map to TRBD1. Looked up from germline, CDR1 is SGHVS and CDR2 is FQNEAQ. CDR3 length equals 15 residues. Unmatched junction bases numbered 9, after V lost 1 base and J lost 8 bases. CDR3 sequence: CASSLESGGIEGYTF. In nucleotides, the CDR3 is TGTGCCAGCAGCTTAGAGTCAGGGGGCATCGAGGGCTACACCTTC.

CDR3 DNA: TGTGCCAGCAGTTTGAGTGGAGCAGGGGATCGCGAGCAGTACTTC. It translates to CASSLSGAGDREQYF. This chain joins TRBV28 and TRBJ2-7, with D maybe TRBD1 (6 bases). The CDR3 runs to 15 residues. CDR1 and CDR2 from the germline V gene are MDHEN and SYDVKM. V lost 3 bases and J 6 bases, leaving 18 bases between the germline ends. Supplemented by reference TRBV28 and TRBJ2-7, the full variable domain reads DVKVTQSSRYLVKRTGEKVFLECVQDMDHENMFWYRQDPGLGLRLIYFSYDVKMKEKGDIPEGYSVSREKKERFSLILESASTNQTSMYLCASSLSGAGDREQYFGPGTRLTVT.

This clone has only a few counts. The sample carries other DNA sequences with the same CDR3. The V gene is TRBV30, the J gene TRBJ1-5; no clear D. CDR3 size: 13 residues. Germline CDR1 reads GTSNPN; CDR2 reads SVGIG (reference sequence). V was shortened by 0 bases and J by 2 bases, with 5 bases between the two germline ends. The CDR3 reads CAWSVQGNQPQHF. In DNA form, the CDR3 reads TGTGCCTGGAGTGTCCAGGGCAATCAGCCCCAGCATTTT.

About this clone: A read error may produce the germline difference seen at one junction end. V and J are TRBV4-2 and TRBJ1-3; TRBD1 matches at 7 bases. The CDR3 is 15 amino acids. The germline V gene has CDR1 LGHNA and CDR2 YNFKEQ. The CDR3 DNA sequence: TGTGCCAGCAGCGCAGACAGGGCTTCTGGAAACACCGTATATTTT. Its translation: CASSADRASGNTVYF.

This chain links TRBV6-5 with TRBJ2-7; TRBD1 aligns across 8 bases. The V gene's germline CDR1 is MNHEY and CDR2 SVGAGI. CDR3 length: 14 amino acids. The V segment lost 4 bases and the J segment 3 bases; nucleotides outside the gene matches: 5. This CDR3 reads CASSFSGTGYEQYF. CDR3 DNA sequence: TGTGCCAGCAGTTTCTCCGGGACAGGCTACGAGCAGTACTTC.

There are a few counts of this clone. The CDR3 nucleotides are TGTGCCAGCAGCCAAGCAGGATCCGCATCACAATACGAGCAGTACTTC. Encoded protein: CASSQAGSASQYEQYF. The chain combines TRBV4-2 with TRBJ2-7; no definite D call. V lost 1 base and J lost 4, with 17 bases in between. Germline assignment: CDR1 LGHNA and CDR2 YNFKEQ. This CDR3 spans 16 amino acids.